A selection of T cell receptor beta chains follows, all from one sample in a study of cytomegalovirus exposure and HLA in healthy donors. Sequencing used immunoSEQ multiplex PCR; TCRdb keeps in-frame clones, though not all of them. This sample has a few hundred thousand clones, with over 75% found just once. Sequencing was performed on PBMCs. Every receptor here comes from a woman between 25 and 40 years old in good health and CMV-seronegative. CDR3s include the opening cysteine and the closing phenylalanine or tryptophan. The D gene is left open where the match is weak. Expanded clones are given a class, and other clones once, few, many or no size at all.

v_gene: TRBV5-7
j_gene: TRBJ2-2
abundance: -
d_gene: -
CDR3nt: TGTGCCAGCAGCTTAATTCCCGGGAAGAACACCGGGGAGCTGTTTTTT
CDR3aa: CASSLIPGKNTGELFF

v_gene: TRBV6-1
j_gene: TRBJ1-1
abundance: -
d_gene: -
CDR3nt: TGTGCCAGCAGCTACACTGAAGCTTTCTTT
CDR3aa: CASSYTEAFF

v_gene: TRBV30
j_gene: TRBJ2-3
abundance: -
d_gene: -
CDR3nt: TGTGCCTGGACTCGGACAGCGAGCACAGATACGCAGTATTTT
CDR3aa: CAWTRTASTDTQYF

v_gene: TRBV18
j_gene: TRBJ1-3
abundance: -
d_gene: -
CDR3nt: TGTGCCAGCTCACCCCCCAGCAGGGTTGGAAACACCATATATTTT
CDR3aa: CASSPPSRVGNTIYF

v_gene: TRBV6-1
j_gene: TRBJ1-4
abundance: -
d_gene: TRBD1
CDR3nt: TGTGCCAGCAGTGAAGCTTGGACAGGGGATGAAAAACTGTTTTTT
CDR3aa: CASSEAWTGDEKLFF

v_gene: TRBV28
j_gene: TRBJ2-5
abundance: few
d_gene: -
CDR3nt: TGTGCCAGCAGTTTAGTGAGAGAGACCCAGTACTTC
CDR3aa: CASSLVRETQYF

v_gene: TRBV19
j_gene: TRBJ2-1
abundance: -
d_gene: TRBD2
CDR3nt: TGTGCCAGTAGTATAGTACTAGCGGTCTACAATGAGCAGTTCTTC
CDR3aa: CASSIVLAVYNEQFF

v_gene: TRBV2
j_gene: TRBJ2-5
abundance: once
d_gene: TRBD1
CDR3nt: TGTGCCAGCAGTGAGACTACAGGGGGCACAGAGACCCAGTACTTC
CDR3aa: CASSETTGGTETQYF

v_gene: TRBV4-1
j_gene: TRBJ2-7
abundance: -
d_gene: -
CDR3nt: TGCGCCAGCAGCCACCTATACGAGCAGTACTTC
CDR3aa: CASSHLYEQYF

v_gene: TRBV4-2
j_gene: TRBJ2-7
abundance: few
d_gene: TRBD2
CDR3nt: TGTGCCAGCAGCCAAGACAGACTAGCGGGGGCTTTCTACGAGCAGTACTTC
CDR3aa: CASSQDRLAGAFYEQYF

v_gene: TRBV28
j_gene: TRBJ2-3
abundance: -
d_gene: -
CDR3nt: TGTGCCAGCCGGAGAGGGAGCACAGATACGCAGTATTTT
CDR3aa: CASRRGSTDTQYF

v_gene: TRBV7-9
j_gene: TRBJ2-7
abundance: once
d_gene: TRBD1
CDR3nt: TGTGCCAGTGACCGGGACAGGGACGGCGAGCAGTACTTC
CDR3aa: CASDRDRDGEQYF

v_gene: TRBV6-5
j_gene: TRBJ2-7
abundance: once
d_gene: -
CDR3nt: TGTGCCAGCAGCCGGGACACCTCCTACGAGCAGTACTTC
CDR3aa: CASSRDTSYEQYF

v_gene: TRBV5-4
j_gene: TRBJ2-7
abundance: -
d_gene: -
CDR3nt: TGTGCCAGCAGCTTGGAAAGCTCCTACGAGCAGTACTTC
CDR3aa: CASSLESSYEQYF

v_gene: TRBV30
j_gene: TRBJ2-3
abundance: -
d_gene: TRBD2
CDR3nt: TGTGCCTGGAGTGTACTATGGCGGGAGGAGGGAGATACGCAGTATTTT
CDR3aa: CAWSVLWREEGDTQYF

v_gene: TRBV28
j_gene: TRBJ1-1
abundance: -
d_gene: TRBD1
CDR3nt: TGTGCCAGCAGCCCCGGGACAGGGGTTACTGAAGCTTTCTTT
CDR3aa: CASSPGTGVTEAFF

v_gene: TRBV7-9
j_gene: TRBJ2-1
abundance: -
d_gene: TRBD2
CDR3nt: TGTGCCAGCAGCTCCGGCCGGGCTAGCGGCTACAATGAGCAGTTCTTC
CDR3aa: CASSSGRASGYNEQFF

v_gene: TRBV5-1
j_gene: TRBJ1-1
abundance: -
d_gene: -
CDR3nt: TGCGCCAGCAGCTTGATGGGCATGAACACTGAAGCTTTCTTT
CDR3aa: CASSLMGMNTEAFF

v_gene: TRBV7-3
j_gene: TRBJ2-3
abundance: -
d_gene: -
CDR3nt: TGTGCCAGCAGCGCCACAGGGATTCACACAGATACGCAGTATTTT
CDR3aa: CASSATGIHTDTQYF

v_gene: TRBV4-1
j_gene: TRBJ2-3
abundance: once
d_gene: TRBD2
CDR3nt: TGCGCCAGCAGCCAAGCCGGGACTAGCGGGAGTTATACGCAGTATTTT
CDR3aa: CASSQAGTSGSYTQYF

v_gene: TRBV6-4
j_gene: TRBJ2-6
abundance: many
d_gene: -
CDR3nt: TGTGCCAGCAGTGACTCTATACCGGGGTCTGGGGCCAACGTCCTGACTTTC
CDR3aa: CASSDSIPGSGANVLTF

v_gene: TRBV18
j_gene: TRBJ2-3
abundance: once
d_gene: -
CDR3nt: TGTGCCAGCTCGCCAGGCGGGTGGGATACGCAGTATTTT
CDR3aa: CASSPGGWDTQYF

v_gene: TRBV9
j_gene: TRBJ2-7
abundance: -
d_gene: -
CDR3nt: TGTGCCAGCAGCGTAGGCTTAGAGGGCACGGACGAGCAGTACTTC
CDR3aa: CASSVGLEGTDEQYF

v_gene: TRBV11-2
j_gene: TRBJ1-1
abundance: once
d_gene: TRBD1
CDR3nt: TGTGCCAGCAGACCAGGGGGGCAGGGGCGAGGTGAAGCTTTCTTT
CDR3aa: CASRPGGQGRGEAFF

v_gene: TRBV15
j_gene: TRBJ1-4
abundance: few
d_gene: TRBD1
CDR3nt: TGTGCCACCACCTCGGGACAGGGACTGGAAAAACTGTTTTTT
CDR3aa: CATTSGQGLEKLFF

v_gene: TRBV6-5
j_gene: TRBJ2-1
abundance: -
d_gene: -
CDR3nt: TGTGCCAGCAGTTATTTGGGAGGGGGGGCAAGCAATGAGCAGTTCTTC
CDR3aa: CASSYLGGGASNEQFF

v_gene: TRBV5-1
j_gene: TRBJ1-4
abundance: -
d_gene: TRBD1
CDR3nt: TGCGCCAGCAGCTCCCAGTCTTGGGCAGGGGGAATTTCGGGTGAAAAACTGTTTTTT
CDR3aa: CASSSQSWAGGISGEKLFF

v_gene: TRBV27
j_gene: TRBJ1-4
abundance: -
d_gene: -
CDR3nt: TGTGCCAGCAGTTTATATGGGCAGGGTAGCGAAAAACTGTTTTTT
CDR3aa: CASSLYGQGSEKLFF

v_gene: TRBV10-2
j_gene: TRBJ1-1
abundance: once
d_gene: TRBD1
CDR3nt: TGCGCCAGCATGAAGGACAGGGGCCCTAACACTGAAGCTTTCTTT
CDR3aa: CASMKDRGPNTEAFF

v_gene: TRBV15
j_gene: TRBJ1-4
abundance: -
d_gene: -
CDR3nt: TGTGCCACGAAGGGGCAAACTAATGAAAAACTGTTTTTT
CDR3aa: CATKGQTNEKLFF

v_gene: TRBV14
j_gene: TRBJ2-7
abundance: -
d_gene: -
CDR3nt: TGTGCCAGCAGCCAAGGGGAGTGGGCGATACGGGACGAGCAGTACTTC
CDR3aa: CASSQGEWAIRDEQYF

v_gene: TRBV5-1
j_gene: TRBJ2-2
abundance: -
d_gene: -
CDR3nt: TGCGCCAGCAGCTTCAAGTCTACGAACACCGGGGAGCTGTTTTTT
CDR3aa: CASSFKSTNTGELFF

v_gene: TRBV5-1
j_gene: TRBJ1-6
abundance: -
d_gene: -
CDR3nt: TGCGCCAGCACGGTAGAAGATAATTCACCCCTCCACTTT
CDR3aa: CASTVEDNSPLHF

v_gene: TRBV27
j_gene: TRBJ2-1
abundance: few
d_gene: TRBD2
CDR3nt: TGTGCCAGCAGTTTACTTCTAGCGGGGGGCCCCTTAGGTGAGCAGTTCTTC
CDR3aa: CASSLLLAGGPLGEQFF

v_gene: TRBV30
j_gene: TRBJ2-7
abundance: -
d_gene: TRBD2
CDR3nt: TGTGCCTGGAGTCCCCCCGGGACTAGAGTCTACGAGCAGTACTTC
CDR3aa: CAWSPPGTRVYEQYF

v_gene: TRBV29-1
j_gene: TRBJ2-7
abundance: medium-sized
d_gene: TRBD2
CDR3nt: TGCAGCGTCCGGCCAGCGGGACGTTCCTACGAGCAGTACTTC
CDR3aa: CSVRPAGRSYEQYF

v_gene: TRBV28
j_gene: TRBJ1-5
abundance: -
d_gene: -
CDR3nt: TGTGCCAGCACTATAGGGGAAAATCAGCCCCAGCATTTT
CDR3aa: CASTIGENQPQHF

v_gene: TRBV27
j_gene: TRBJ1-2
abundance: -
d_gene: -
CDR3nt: TGTGCCAGCAGTTTAGGGGGGGCGGGTGGCTACACCTTC
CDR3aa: CASSLGGAGGYTF

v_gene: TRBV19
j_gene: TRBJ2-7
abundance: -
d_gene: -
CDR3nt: TGTGCCAGTAGTTGGGGGACAGCCGGGACTGGATCCTACGAGCAGTACTTC
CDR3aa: CASSWGTAGTGSYEQYF

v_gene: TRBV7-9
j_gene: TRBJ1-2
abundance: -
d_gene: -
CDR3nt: TGTGCCAGCAGCGTCATGGCGGCAAGCTATGGCTACACCTTC
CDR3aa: CASSVMAASYGYTF

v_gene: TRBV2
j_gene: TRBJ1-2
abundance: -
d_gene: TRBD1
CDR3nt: TGTGCCAGCATGACGGACAGGGGAAACTCTGGCTACACCTTC
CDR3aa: CASMTDRGNSGYTF

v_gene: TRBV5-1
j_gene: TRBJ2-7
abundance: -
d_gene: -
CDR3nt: TGCGCCAGCAGCTTGAATGTCATCGGGAGTGAGCAGTACTTC
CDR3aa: CASSLNVIGSEQYF

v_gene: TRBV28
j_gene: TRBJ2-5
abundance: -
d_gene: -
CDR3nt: TGTGCCAGCACATTGGCGGGGACAGCCCAAGAGACCCAGTACTTC
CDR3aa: CASTLAGTAQETQYF

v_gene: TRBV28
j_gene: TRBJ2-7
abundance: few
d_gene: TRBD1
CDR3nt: TGTGCCAGCAGTTTATCCTCTACAGGGGCCTACGAGCAGTACTTC
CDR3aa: CASSLSSTGAYEQYF

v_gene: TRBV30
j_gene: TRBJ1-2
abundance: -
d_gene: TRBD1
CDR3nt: TGTGCCTGGAGTAGGGACAGATGGAACTATGGCTACACCTTC
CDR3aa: CAWSRDRWNYGYTF

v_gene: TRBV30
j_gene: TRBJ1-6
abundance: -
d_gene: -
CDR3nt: TGTGCCTGGAGTTCGGGGTCCTACAGCAAATTT
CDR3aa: CAWSSGSYSKF

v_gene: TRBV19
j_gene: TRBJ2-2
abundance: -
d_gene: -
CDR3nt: TGTGCCAGTAGTATTACTAGCTCGGCCGGGGAGCTGTTTTTT
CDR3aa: CASSITSSAGELFF

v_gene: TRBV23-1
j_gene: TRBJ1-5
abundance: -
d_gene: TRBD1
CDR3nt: TGCGCCAGCAGTCAATGGGACTCCGGGACAGGGGGCGCGCGTAGCAATCAGCCCCAGCATTTT
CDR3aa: CASSQWDSGTGGARSNQPQHF

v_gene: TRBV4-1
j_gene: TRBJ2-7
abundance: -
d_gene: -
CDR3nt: TGCGCCAGCAGCCAAGATAGTAACGAGCAGTACTTC
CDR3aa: CASSQDSNEQYF

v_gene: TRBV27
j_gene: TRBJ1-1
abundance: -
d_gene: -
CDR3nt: TGTGCCAGCAGCCGGGGGTTCACTGAAGCTTTCTTT
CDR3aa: CASSRGFTEAFF

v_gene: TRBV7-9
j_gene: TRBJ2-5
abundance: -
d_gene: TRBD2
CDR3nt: TGTGCCAGCAGCCCCCCGGCGGGAGGGGAAGAGACCCAGTACTTC
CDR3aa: CASSPPAGGEETQYF

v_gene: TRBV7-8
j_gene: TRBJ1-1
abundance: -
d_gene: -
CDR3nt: TGTGCCAGCAGCTTAGGGGCCAGGGGAATGAACACTGAAGCTTTCTTT
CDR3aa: CASSLGARGMNTEAFF

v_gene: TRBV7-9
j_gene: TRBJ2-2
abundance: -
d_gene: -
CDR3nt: TGTTCCAGCAGCTTATCGGGTGGCACCGGGGAGCTGTTTTTT
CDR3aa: CSSSLSGGTGELFF

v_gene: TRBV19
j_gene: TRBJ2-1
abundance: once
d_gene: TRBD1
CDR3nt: TGTGCCAGTAGTCCGGACAGGGGGCGCGCTGAGCAGTTCTTC
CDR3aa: CASSPDRGRAEQFF

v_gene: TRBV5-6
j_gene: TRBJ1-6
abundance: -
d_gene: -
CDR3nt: TGTGCCAGCAGCTTGTCGGGGGTGTGGTCCTATAATTCACCCCTCCACTTT
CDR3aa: CASSLSGVWSYNSPLHF

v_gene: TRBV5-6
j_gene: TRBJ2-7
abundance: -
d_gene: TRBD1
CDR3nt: TGTGCCAGCAGCTCGACAGGGGGCTCGTACGAGCAGTACTTC
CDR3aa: CASSSTGGSYEQYF

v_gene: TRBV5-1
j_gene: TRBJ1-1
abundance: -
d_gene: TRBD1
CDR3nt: TGCGCCAGCAGCTTGGGGACAGGGAGTACTGAAGCTTTCTTT
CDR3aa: CASSLGTGSTEAFF

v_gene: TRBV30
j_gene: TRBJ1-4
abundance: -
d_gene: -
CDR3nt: TGTGCCTGGAGATCTCCGGGGGGGAAGGAAAAACTGTTTTTT
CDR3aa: CAWRSPGGKEKLFF

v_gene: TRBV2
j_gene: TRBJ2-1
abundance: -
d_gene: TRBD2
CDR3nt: TGTGCCAGCAGTGTAGGGCGGGGGGAGTACAATGAGCAGTTCTTC
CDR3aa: CASSVGRGEYNEQFF

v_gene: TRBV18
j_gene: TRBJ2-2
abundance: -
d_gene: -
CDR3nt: TGTGCCAGCTCACCCCCCGACAGTAACACCGGGGAGCTGTTTTTT
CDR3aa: CASSPPDSNTGELFF